This T cell receptor (beta chain) comes out of a study of T cell clonality in common variable immunodeficiency. Overall study results and limits: Reportedly, TCR beta sequences from common variable immunodeficiency showed fewer deletions and N-nucleotide insertions. CVID subjects had higher TCRbeta clonality than healthy controls, most marked in about a third.

Points on this clone: Its antigen is currently unknown. Sequencing ends 3 residues short of the CDR3 end; the germline J gene provides the rest.

Trimming removed 5 bases from V and 5 bases from J; junction bases left unmatched: 10. The CDR3 covers 15 residues. CDR1 is DFQATT and CDR2 is SNEGSKA in the germline V gene (reference sequence). Assay: immunoSEQ multiplex PCR; the TCRdb copy retains only in-frame clones and omits some. The sample has more than 20,000 clones, none seen only once; the top ten hold around 2.4%. The receptor was derived from a human donor with common variable immunodeficiency. The chain combines TRBV20-1 with TRBJ2-5; 11 positions match TRBD2. The sequenced sample was peripheral blood mononuclear cells. CDR3: CSAHSGGAAFETQYF. Partial CDR3 DNA: TGCAGTGCTCATAGCGGGGGGGCGGCGTTTGAGACC.